The text below deals with one T cell receptor (beta chain). What it binds is unknown. The sample originates from a study of T cells after yellow fever vaccination. Overall study context: For low cell numbers, libraries were made with SMART-Seq v4 Ultra Low Input.

Study-wide points: Abundant clonotypes from the bulk population could get into FACS-sorted repertoires as contaminants. Post-booster repertoires contained most primary-vaccination clones again (approximately 97% CD4, around 88% CD8).

One entry per CDR3 protein, called by TCRdb with MiXCR from the 5' RACE reads. The data contain fewer than 85,000 distinct CDR3 sequences, about 7.7% of them singletons. CDR1 is MNHEY and CDR2 is SMNVEV in the germline V gene (reference sequence). Unmatched junction bases numbered 8, after V lost 4 bases and J lost 6 bases. The CDR3 loop spans 14 amino acids. This receptor was taken from a man aged 25 to 40 who received the YFV17D yellow fever vaccine. The genes are TRBV27 and TRBJ2-7; 8 bases agree with TRBD2. The sequencing here drew on CD8+ T cells sorted from PBMCs, taken on the day of the yellow fever booster vaccination. The CDR3 DNA reads TGTGCCAGCAGTTCCCTCGGGGGGGTGGCCGAGCAGTACTTC. Protein sequence: CASSSLGGVAEQYF.